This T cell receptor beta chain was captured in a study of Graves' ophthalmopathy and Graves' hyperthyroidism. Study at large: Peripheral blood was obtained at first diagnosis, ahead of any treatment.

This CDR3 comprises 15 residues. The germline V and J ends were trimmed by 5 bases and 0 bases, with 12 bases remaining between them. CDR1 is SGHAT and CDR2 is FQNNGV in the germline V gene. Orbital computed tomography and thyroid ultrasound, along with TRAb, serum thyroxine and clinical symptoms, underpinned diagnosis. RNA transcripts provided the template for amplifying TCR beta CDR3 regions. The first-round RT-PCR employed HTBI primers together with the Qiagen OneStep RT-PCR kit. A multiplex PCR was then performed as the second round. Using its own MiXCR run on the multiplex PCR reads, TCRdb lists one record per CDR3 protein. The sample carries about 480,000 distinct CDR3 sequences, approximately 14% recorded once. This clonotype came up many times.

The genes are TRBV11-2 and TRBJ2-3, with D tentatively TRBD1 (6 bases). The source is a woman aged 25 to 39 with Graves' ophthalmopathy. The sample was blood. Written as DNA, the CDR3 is TGTGCCAGCAGCACAGACAGGACTAGCACAGATACGCAGTATTTT. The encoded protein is CASSTDRTSTDTQYF. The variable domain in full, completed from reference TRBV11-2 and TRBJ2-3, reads EAGVAQSPRYKIIEKRQSVAFWCNPISGHATLYWYQQILGQGPKLLIQFQNNGVVDDSQLPKDRFSAERLKGVDSTLKIQPAKLEDSAVYLCASSTDRTSTDTQYFGPGTRLTVL.